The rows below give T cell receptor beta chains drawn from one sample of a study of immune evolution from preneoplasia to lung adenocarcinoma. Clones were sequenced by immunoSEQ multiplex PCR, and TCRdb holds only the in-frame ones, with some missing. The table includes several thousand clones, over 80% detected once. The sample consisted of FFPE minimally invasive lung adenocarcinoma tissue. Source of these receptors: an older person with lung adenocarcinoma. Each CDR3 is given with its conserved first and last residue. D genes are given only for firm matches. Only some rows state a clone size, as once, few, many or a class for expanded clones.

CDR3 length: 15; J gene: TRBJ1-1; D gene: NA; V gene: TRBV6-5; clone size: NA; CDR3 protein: CASSPRTVGYTEAFF; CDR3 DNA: TGTGCCAGCAGTCCGCGGACGGTGGGGTACACTGAAGCTTTCTTT
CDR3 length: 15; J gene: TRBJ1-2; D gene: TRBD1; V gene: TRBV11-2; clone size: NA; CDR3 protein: CASSLDGQGLFGYTF; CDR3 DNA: TGTGCCAGCAGCTTAGACGGACAGGGACTATTCGGCTACACCTTC
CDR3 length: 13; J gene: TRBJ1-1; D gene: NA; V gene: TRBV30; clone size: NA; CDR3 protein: CAWRNEGGTEAFF; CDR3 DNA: TGTGCCTGGCGGAACGAGGGGGGCACTGAAGCTTTCTTT
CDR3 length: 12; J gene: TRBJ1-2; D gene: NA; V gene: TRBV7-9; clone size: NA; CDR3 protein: CASSLAGDGYTF; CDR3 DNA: TGTGCCAGCAGCTTAGCGGGTGATGGCTACACCTTC
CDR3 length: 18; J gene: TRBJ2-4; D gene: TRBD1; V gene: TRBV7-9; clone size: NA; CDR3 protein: CASSLGVARGQGKNIQYF; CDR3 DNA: TGTGCCAGCAGCTTAGGAGTGGCCAGGGGGCAAGGCAAAAACATTCAGTACTTC
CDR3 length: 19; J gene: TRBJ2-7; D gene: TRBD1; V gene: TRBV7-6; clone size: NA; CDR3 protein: CASSLLNQPYRGRVYEQYF; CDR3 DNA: TGTGCCAGCAGCTTACTAAACCAGCCATACAGGGGGCGCGTCTACGAGCAGTACTTC
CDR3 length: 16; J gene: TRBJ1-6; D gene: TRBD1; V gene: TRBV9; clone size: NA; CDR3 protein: CASSESGGSFPSPLHF; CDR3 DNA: TGTGCCAGCAGCGAGTCAGGGGGCTCTTTCCCCTCACCCCTCCACTTT
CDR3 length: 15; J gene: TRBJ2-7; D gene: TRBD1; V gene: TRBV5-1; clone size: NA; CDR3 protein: CASSFHGTGQYEQYF; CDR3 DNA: TGCGCCAGCAGCTTCCACGGGACAGGACAATACGAGCAGTACTTC
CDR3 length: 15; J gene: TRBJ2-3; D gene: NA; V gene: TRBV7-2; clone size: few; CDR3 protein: CASSSLAGAPDTQYF; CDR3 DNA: TGTGCCAGCAGCTCCCTAGCAGGTGCCCCAGATACGCAGTATTTT
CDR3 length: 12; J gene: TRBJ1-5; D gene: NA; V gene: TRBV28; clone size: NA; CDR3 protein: CASSPGNQPQHF; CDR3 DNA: TGTGCCAGCAGCCCAGGGAATCAGCCCCAGCATTTT
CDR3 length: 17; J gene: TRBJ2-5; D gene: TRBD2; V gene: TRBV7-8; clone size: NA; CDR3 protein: CASSLVPWGGEGETQYF; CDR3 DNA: TGTGCCAGCAGCTTGGTCCCCTGGGGAGGGGAAGGGGAGACCCAGTACTTC
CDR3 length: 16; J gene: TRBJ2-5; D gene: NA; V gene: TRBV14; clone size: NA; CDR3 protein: CASSQGLRSLQETQYF; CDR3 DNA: TGTGCCAGCAGCCAAGGGTTACGAAGCCTTCAAGAGACCCAGTACTTC
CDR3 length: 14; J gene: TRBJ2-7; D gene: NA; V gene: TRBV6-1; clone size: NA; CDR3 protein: CASSRIWDAYEQYF; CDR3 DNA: TGTGCCAGCAGTAGGATTTGGGACGCCTACGAGCAGTACTTC
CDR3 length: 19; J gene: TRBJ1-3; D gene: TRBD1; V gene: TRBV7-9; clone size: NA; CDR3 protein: CASSPGLIQGASSGNTIYF; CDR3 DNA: TGTGCCAGCAGCCCAGGATTAATACAGGGGGCGAGCTCTGGAAACACCATATATTTT
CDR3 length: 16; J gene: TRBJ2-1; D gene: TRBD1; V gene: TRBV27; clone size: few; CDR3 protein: CASTSSTGATYNEQFF; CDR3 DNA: TGTGCCAGCACCTCTTCAACAGGGGCGACCTACAATGAGCAGTTCTTC
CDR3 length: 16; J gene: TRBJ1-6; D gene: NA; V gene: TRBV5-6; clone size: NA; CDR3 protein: CASSLGVGMIGPPLHF; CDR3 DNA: TGTGCCAGCAGCCTCGGCGTCGGGATGATTGGTCCACCCCTCCACTTT